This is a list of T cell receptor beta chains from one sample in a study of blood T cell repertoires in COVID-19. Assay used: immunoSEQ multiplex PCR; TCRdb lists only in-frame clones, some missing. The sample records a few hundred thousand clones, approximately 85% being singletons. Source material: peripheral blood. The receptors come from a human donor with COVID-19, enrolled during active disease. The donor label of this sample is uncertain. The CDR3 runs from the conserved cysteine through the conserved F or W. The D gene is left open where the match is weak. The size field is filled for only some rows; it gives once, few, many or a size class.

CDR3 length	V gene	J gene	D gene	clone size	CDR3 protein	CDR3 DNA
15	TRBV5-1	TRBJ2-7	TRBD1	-	CASSWGQDSSYEQYF	TGCGCCAGCAGCTGGGGACAGGATAGCTCCTACGAGCAGTACTTC
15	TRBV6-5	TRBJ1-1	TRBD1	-	CASRRRQGGNTEAFF	TGTGCCAGCAGGCGGAGACAGGGGGGTAACACTGAAGCTTTCTTT
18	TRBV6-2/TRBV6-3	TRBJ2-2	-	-	CASSSPGQPASRTGELFF	TGTGCCAGCAGTTCTCCCGGACAGCCGGCCTCTAGGACCGGGGAGCTGTTTTTT
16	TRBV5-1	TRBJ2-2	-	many	CASSLQGFANTGELFF	TGCGCCAGCAGCTTACAGGGCTTTGCGAACACCGGGGAGCTGTTTTTT
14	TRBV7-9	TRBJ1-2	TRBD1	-	CASSLVGSDRGYTF	TGTGCCAGCAGCTTAGTAGGCTCGGACAGGGGATACACCTTC
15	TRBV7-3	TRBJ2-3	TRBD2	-	CASSSAGLVTDTQYF	TGTGCCAGCAGCTCCGCGGGACTAGTGACAGATACGCAGTATTTT
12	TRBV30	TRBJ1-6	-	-	CAWRSGVSPLHF	TGTGCCTGGAGATCGGGGGTTTCACCCCTCCACTTT
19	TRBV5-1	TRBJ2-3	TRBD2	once	CASSYSRLAGGSNTDTQYF	TGCGCCAGCAGCTACTCAAGACTAGCGGGAGGCTCCAACACAGATACGCAGTATTTT
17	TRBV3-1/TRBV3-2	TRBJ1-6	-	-	CASSQEPVSSYNSPLHF	TGTGCCAGCAGCCAAGAGCCGGTTAGCTCCTATAATTCACCCCTCCACTTT
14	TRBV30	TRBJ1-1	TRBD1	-	CAWISGTGQTEAFF	TGTGCCTGGATCTCCGGGACGGGACAGACTGAAGCTTTCTTT
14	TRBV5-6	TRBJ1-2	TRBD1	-	CASSSPGGGYGYTF	TGTGCCAGCAGCTCTCCAGGGGGAGGCTATGGCTACACCTTC
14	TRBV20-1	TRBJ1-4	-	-	CSASDRDWNEKLFF	TGCAGTGCTAGTGATAGGGACTGGAATGAAAAACTGTTTTTT